This T cell receptor (beta chain) stems from a study of tumor-infiltrating lymphocytes in primary liver carcinoma. In the case of this clonotype: The antigen is undetermined. The CDR3 ends on some other residue instead of the conserved phenylalanine or tryptophan, so this is likely a read error.

Using a constant-region primer together with ProtoScript II reverse transcriptase, TCR beta cDNA was made from around 0.55 ug of total RNA. Modified slightly, ARM-PCR produced TCR beta libraries over three nested multiplex PCR rounds. The study ran its first two PCR rounds for approximately 10 cycles each, using TRBV1-TRBV30 forward primers and a C-beta reverse primer. TCRdb re-called the multiplex PCR reads with MiXCR, one entry per CDR3 protein. The sample consists of about 35,000 distinct CDR3 sequences, roughly 80% of them appearing once. Study-level findings and limits: Found in all five tumor regions were only about 8-25% of top clones. Overlap in tumor-adjacent and tumor-blood pairs fell below that of tumor region pairs. Blood trailed tumors significantly in top-250-clone fraction (p = 0.039).

Trimming took off 4 bases at V and 7 bases at J, with 15 bases between the two ends. CDR1 is SGHRS, CDR2 YFSETQ, per germline. This CDR3 region has 14 residues. Extraction of RNA together with DNA used 20-30 mg of unsorted bulk tissue. Five distinct regions per tumor were sampled. The specimen was liver tumor tissue from sampling region 4. Subset defined: tumor region T4, right-lateral pole. The receptor comes from a man between 35 and 55 years old with primary liver carcinoma and hepatitis B virus infection. The chain carries TRBV5-1 and TRBJ1-3; D gene unclear. CDR3 residues: CASSPLEMTNTIYS. The CDR3 region has the DNA TGCGCCAGCAGCCCCCTGGAAATGACTAACACCATATATTCT.